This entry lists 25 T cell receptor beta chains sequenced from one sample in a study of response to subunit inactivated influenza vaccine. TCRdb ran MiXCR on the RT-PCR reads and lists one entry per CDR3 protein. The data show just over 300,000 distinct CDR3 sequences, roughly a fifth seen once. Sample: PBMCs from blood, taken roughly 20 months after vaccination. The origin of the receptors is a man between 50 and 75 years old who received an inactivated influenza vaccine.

The DNA for the CDR3 is TGTGCCTGGAGCGAGGGGTCGGATCAGCCCCAGCATTTT. Translated, it gives CAWSEGSDQPQHF. This chain links TRBV30 with TRBJ1-5, with D tentatively TRBD1 (5 bases). Between the trimmed V and J ends, which lost 3 bases and 5 bases, there was a span of 11 bases. This CDR3 contains 13 residues. Looked up from germline, CDR1 is GTSNPN and CDR2 is SVGIG (reference sequence).

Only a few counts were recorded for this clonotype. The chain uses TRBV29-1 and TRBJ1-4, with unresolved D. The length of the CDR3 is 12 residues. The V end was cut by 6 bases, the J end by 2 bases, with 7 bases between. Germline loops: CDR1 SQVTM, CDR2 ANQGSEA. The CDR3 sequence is CSVQETNEKLFF. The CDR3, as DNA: TGCAGCGTCCAGGAGACTAATGAAAAACTGTTTTTT.

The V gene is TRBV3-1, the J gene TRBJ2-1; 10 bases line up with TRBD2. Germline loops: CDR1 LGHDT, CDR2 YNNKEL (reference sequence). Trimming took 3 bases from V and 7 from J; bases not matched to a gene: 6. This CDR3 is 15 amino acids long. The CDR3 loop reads CASSQTSGFRNEQFF. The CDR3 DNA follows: TGTGCCAGCAGCCAGACTAGCGGGTTCAGAAATGAGCAGTTCTTC.

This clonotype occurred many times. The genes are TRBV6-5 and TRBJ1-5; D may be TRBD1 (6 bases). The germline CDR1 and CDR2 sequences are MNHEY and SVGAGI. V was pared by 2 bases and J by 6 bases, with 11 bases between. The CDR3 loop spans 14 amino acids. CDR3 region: CASSYAGATQPQHF. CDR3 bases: TGTGCCAGCAGTTACGCGGGGGCCACTCAGCCCCAGCATTTT.

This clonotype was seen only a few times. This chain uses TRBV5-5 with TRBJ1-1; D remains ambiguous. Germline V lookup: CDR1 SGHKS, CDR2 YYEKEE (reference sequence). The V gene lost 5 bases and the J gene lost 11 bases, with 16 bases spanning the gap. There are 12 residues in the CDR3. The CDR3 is CASRLDTKSAFF. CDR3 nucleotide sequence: TGTGCCAGCAGACTCGACACTAAATCGGCTTTCTTT.

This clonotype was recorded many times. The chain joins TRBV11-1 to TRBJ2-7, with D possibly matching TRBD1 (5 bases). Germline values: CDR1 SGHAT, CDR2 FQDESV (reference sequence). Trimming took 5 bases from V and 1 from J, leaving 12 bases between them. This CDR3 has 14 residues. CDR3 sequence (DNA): TGTGCCAGCAGCCTCCAGGGTTCTTCCTACGAGCAGTACTTC. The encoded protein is CASSLQGSSYEQYF.

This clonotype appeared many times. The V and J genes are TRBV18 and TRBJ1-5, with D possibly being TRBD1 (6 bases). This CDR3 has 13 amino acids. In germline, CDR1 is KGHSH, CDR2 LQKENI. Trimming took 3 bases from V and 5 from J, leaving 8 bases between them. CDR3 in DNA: TGTGCCAGCTCACCGGACAGTTATCAGCCCCAGCATTTT. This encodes CASSPDSYQPQHF.

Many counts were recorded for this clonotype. The DNA of the CDR3 is TGTGCCAGCAGTTTCCTACAGGGGGCTACTGAAGCTTTCTTT. This encodes CASSFLQGATEAFF. The chain joins TRBV12-3 or TRBV12-4 to TRBJ1-1; 9 positions match TRBD1. The CDR3 runs 14 residues. Trimming cost V 3 bases and J 5 bases; bases outside gene matches: 4.

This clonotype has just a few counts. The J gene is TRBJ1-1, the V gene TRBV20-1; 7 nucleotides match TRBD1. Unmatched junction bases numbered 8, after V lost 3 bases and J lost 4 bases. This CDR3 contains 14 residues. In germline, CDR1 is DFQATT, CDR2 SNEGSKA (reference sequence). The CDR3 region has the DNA TGCAGTGCTAGTCAACCCGCAGGGGGCACTGAAGCTTTCTTT. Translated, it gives CSASQPAGGTEAFF.

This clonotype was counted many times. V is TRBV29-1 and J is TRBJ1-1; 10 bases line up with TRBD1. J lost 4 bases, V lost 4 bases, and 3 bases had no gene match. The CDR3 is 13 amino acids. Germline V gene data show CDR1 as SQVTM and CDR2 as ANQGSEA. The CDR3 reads CSVGGQGFTEAFF. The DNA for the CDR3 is TGCAGCGTTGGGGGACAGGGGTTCACTGAAGCTTTCTTT.

The CDR3: CASSQRAPGSTDTQYF. In DNA, the CDR3 is TGCGCCAGCAGCCAGAGGGCCCCGGGTTCCACAGATACGCAGTATTTT. V usage is TRBV5-1 and J usage is TRBJ2-3; TRBD2 might be the D (5 bases). This CDR3 comprises 16 residues. Deletions cut 4 bases from V and 2 bases from J, with 17 bases between. The germline CDR1 and CDR2 sequences are SGHRS and YFSETQ.

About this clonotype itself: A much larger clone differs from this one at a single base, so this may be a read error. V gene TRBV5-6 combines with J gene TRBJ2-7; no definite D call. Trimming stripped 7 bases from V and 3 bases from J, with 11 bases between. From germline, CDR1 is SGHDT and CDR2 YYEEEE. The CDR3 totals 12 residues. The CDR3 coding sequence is TGTGCCAGCGGGCCCGCGGACTACGAGCAGTACTTC. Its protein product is CASGPADYEQYF. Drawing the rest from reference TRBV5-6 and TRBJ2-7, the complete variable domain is DAGVTQSPTHLIKTRGQQVTLRCSPKSGHDTVSWYQQALGQGPQFIFQYYEEEERQRGNFPDRFSGHQFPNYSSELNVNALLLGDSALYLCASGPADYEQYFGPGTRLTVT.

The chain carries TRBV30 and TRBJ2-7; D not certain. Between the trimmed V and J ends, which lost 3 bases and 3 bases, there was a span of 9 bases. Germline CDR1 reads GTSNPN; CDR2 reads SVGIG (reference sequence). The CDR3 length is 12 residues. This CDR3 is CAWRRDSYEQYF. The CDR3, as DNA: TGTGCCTGGAGAAGGGATAGCTACGAGCAGTACTTC.

The CDR3: CAWSGTSQPQHF. For the CDR3, the DNA is TGTGCCTGGAGCGGGACCAGCCAGCCCCAGCATTTT. The V call is TRBV30, the J call TRBJ1-5, with D possibly TRBD1 on 5 matching bases. Germline values: CDR1 GTSNPN, CDR2 SVGIG (reference sequence). The CDR3 consists of 12 residues. Trimming shortened V by 3 bases and J by 7 bases, and 10 bases separated the two germline ends.

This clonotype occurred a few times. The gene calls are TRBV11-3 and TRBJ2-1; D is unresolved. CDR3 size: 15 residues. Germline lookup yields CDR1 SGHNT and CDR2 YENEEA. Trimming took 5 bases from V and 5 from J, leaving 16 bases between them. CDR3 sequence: CASSKTHMNNNEQFF. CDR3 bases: TGTGCCAGCAGCAAAACACATATGAACAACAATGAGCAGTTCTTC. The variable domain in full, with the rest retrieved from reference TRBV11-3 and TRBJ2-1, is EAGVVQSPRYKIIEKKQPVAFWCNPISGHNTLYWYLQNLGQGPELLIRYENEEAVDDSQLPKDRFSAERLKGVDSTLKIQPAELGDSAVYLCASSKTHMNNNEQFFGPGTRLTVL.

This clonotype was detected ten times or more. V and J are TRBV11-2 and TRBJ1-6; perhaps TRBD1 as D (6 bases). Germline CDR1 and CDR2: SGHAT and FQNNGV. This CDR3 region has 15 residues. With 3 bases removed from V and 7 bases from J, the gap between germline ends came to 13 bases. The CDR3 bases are TGTGCCAGCAGCTTTGAGACAGGCGGGAATTCACCCCTCCACTTT. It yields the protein CASSFETGGNSPLHF.

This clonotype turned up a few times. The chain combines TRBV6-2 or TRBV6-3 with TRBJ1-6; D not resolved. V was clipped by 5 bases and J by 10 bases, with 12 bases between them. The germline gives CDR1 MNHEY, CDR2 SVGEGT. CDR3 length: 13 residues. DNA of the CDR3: TGTGCCAGCAGTCCGATTATCGGATCACCCCTCCACTTT. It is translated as CASSPIIGSPLHF.

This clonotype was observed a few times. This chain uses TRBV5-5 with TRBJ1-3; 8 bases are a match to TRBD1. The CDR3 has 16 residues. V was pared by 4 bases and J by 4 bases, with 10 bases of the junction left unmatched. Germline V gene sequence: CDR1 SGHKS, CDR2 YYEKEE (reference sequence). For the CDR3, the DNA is TGTGCCAGCAGCACACAAAGGACAGGGACGGGAAACACCATATATTTT. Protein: CASSTQRTGTGNTIYF. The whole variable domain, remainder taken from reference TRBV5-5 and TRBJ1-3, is DAGVTQSPTHLIKTRGQQVTLRCSPISGHKSVSWYQQVLGQGPQFIFQYYEKEERGRGNFPDRFSARQFPNYSSELNVNALLLGDSALYLCASSTQRTGTGNTIYFGEGSWLTVV.

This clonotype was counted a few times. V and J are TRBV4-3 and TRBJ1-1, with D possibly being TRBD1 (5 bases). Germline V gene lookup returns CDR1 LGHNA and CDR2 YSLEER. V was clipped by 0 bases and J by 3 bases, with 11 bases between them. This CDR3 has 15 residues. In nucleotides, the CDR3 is TGCGCCAGCAGCCAAGAACCGGGGACGTACACTGAAGCTTTCTTT. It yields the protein CASSQEPGTYTEAFF.

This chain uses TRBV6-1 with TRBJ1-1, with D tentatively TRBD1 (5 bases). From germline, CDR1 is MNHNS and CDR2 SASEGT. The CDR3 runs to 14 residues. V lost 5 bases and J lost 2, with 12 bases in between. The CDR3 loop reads CASSPQGHNTEAFF. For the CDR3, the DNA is TGTGCCAGCAGTCCTCAGGGTCATAACACTGAAGCTTTCTTT.

For the CDR3, the DNA is TGTGCCAGCAGCCCCGGGACAGGGGAAACTATCTACGCCTACAATGAGCAGTTCTTC. Translation gives CASSPGTGETIYAYNEQFF. The genes are TRBV9 and TRBJ2-1; the match to TRBD1 covers 10 bases. CDR3 length equals 19 residues. The V segment lost 4 bases and the J segment 2 bases; nucleotides outside the gene matches: 15. CDR1 SGDLS and CDR2 YYNGEE come from the germline V gene.

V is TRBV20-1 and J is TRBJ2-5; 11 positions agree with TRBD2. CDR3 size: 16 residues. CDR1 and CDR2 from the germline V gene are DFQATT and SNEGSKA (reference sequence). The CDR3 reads CSTPVIAGGLEETQYF. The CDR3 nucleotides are TGCAGCACCCCGGTTATAGCGGGGGGGCTGGAAGAGACCCAGTACTTC.

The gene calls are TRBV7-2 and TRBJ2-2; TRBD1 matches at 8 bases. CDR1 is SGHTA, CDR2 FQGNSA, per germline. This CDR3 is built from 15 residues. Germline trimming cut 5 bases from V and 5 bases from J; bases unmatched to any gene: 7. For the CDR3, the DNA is TGTGCCAGCAGCGCCCGACAGGGGAGGACCGGGGAGCTGTTTTTT. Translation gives CASSARQGRTGELFF.

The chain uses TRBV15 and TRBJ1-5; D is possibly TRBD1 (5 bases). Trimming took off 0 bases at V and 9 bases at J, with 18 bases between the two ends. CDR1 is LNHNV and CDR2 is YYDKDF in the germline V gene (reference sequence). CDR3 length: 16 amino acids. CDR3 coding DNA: TGTGCCACCAGCAGAGATGCTATAGGGACCGGATCGCCCCAGCATTTT. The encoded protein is CATSRDAIGTGSPQHF.

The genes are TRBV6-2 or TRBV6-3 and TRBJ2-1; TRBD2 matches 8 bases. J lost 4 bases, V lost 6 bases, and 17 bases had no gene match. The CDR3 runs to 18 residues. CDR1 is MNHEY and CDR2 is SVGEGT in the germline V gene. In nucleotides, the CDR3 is TGTGCCAGCAGCAATGATGGTACGGGGGGGCGTGCTTACAATGAGCAGTTCTTC. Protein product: CASSNDGTGGRAYNEQFF.